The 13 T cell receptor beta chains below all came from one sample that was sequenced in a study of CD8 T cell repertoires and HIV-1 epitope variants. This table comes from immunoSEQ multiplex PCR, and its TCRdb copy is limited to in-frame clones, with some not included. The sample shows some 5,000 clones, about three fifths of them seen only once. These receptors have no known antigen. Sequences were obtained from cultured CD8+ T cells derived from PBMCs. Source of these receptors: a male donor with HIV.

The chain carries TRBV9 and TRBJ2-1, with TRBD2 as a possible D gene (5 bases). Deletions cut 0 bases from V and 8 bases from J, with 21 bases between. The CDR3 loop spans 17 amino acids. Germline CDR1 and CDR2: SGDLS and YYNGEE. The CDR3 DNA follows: TGTGCCAGCAGCGTAGGGGGAGCCGCGGGCCCTGGAGATGAGCAGTTCTTC. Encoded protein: CASSVGGAAGPGDEQFF.

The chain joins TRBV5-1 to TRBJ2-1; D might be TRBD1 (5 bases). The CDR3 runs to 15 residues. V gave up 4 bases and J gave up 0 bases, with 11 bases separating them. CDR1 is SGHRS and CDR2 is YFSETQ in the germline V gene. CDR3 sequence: CASSPGLSSYNEQFF. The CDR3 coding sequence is TGCGCCAGCAGCCCAGGGCTCAGCTCCTACAATGAGCAGTTCTTC. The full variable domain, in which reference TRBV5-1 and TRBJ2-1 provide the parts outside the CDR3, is KAGVTQTPRYLIKTRGQQVTLSCSPISGHRSVSWYQQTPGQGLQFLFEYFSETQRNKGNFPGRFSGRQFSNSRSEMNVSTLELGDSALYLCASSPGLSSYNEQFFGPGTRLTVL.

The CDR3 sequence: CASSLGWSSAGANVLTF. CDR3 coding DNA: TGTGCCAGCAGCTTAGGATGGTCGTCGGCTGGGGCCAACGTCCTGACTTTC. The V and J genes are TRBV11-2 and TRBJ2-6, with no clear D. Trimming left V 1 base short and J 2 bases short, with 12 bases between. CDR3 length: 17 residues. Germline lookup yields CDR1 SGHAT and CDR2 FQNNGV. Full variable domain (missing parts from reference TRBV11-2 and TRBJ2-6): EAGVAQSPRYKIIEKRQSVAFWCNPISGHATLYWYQQILGQGPKLLIQFQNNGVVDDSQLPKDRFSAERLKGVDSTLKIQPAKLEDSAVYLCASSLGWSSAGANVLTFGAGSRLTVL.

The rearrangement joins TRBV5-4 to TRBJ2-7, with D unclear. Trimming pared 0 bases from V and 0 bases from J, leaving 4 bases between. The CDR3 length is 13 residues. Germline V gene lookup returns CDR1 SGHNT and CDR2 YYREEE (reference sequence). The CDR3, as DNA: TGTGCCAGCAGCTTGGGCAGCTCCTACGAGCAGTACTTC. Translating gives CASSLGSSYEQYF.

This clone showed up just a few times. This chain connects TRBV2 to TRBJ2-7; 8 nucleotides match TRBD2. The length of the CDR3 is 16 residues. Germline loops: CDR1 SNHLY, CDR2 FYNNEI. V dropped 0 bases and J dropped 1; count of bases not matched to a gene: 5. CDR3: CASSEAQRELSYEQYF. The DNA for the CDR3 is TGTGCCAGCAGTGAAGCCCAGCGGGAGTTATCCTACGAGCAGTACTTC.

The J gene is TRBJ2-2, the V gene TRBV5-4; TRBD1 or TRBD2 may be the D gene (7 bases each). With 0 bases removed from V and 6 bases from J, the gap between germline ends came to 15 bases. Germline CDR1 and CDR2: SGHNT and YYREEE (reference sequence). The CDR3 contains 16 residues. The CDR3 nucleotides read TGTGCCAGCAGCTTGGAGGGCAGGGGGGGCCCCGGGGAGCTGTTTTTT. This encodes CASSLEGRGGPGELFF. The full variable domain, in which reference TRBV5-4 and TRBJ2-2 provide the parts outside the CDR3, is ETGVTQSPTHLIKTRGQQVTLRCSSQSGHNTVSWYQQALGQGPQFIFQYYREEENGRGNFPPRFSGLQFPNYSSELNVNALELDDSALYLCASSLEGRGGPGELFFGEGSRLTVL.

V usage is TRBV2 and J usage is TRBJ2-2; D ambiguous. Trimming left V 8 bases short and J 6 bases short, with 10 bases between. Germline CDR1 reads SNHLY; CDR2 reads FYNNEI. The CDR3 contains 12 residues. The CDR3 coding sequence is TGTGCCAGCGGCCCAGCGCCCGGGGAGCTGTTTTTT. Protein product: CASGPAPGELFF. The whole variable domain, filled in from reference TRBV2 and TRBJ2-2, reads EPEVTQTPSHQVTQMGQEVILRCVPISNHLYFYWYRQILGQKVEFLVSFYNNEISEKSEIFDDQFSVERPDGSNFTLKIRSTKLEDSAMYFCASGPAPGELFFGEGSRLTVL.

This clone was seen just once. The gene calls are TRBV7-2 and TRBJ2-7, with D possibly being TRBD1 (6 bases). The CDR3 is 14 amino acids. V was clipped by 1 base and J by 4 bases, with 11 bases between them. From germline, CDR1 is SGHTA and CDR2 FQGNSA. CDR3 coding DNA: TGTGCCAGCAGCTTAGAGGGGGATGGTTACGAGCAGTACTTC. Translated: CASSLEGDGYEQYF.

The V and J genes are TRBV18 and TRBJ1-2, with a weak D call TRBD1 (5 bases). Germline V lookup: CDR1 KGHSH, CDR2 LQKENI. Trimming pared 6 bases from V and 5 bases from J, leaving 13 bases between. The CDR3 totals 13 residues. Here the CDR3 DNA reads TGTGCCAGCTCTAGCCTGGGGGAGTATGGCTACACCTTC. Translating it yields CASSSLGEYGYTF.

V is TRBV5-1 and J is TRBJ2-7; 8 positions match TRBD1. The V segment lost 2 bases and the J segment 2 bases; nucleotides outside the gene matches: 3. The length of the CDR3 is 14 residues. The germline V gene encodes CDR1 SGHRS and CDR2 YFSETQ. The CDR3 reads CASSLGTGTYEQYF. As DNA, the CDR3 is TGCGCCAGCAGCTTAGGGACAGGAACCTACGAGCAGTACTTC.

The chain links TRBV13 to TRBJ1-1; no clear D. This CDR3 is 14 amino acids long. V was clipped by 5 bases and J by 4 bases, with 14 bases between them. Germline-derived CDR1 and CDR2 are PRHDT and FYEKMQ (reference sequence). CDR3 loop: CASSPKRASTEAFF. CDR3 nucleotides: TGTGCCAGCAGCCCCAAGAGGGCTTCCACTGAAGCTTTCTTT.

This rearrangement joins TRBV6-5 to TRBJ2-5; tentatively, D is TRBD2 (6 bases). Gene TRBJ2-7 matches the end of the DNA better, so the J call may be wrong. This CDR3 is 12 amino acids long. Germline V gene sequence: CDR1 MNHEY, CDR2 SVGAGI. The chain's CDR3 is CASSYGGGEQYF. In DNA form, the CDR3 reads TGTGCCAGCAGTTACGGGGGAGGCGAGCAGTACTTC.

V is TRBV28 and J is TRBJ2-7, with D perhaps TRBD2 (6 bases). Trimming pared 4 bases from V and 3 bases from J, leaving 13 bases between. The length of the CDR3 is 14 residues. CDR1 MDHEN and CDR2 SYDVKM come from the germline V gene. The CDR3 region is CASSSTLGGYEQYF. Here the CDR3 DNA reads TGTGCCAGCAGTTCGACTCTGGGAGGCTACGAGCAGTACTTC.